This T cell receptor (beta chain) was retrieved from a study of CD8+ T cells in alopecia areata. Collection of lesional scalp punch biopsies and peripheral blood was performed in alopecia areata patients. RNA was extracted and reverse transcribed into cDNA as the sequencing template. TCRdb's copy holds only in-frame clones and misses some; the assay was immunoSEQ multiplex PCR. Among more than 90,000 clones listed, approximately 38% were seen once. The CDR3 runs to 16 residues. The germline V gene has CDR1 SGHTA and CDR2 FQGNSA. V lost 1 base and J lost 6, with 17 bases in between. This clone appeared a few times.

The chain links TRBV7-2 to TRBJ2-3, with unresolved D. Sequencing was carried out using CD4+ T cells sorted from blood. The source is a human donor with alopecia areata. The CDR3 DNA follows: TGTGCCAGCAGCTTAGGGAATGGATTCGTATGGGATACGCAGTATTTT. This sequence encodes CASSLGNGFVWDTQYF.